Listed below are T cell receptor beta chains from one sample, sequenced in a study of blood T cell repertoires in COVID-19. This table comes from immunoSEQ multiplex PCR, and its TCRdb copy is limited to in-frame clones, with some not included. This table has some 300,000 clones, roughly nine tenths appearing once. Sequences were obtained from peripheral blood. These TCRs come from a woman aged 30 to 39 with COVID-19, enrolled during active disease. The CDR3 runs from the conserved cysteine through the conserved F or W. D genes are given only for firm matches. Size values are once, few and many counts, or a class for expanded clones, and some rows have none.

>once|TRBV11-2|TRBJ1-6|-
CASSLGAGANSPLHF
TGTGCCAGCAGCTTAGGTGCAGGGGCGAATTCACCCCTCCACTTT
>-|TRBV30|TRBJ1-2|-
CAWSPASGYTF
TGTGCCTGGAGCCCAGCGTCCGGCTACACCTTC
>-|TRBV28|TRBJ1-2|TRBD1
CASSLLRTGNYGYTF
TGTGCCAGCAGTCTACTTAGGACAGGCAACTATGGCTACACCTTC
>-|TRBV24-1|TRBJ2-3|TRBD1
CATSDWTGGKPDTQYF
TGTGCCACCAGTGATTGGACAGGGGGCAAGCCAGATACGCAGTATTTT
>-|TRBV27|TRBJ2-1|TRBD2
CASSLLAGGDNEQFF
TGTGCCAGCAGTCTCCTAGCGGGGGGTGACAATGAGCAGTTCTTC
>-|TRBV19|TRBJ1-2|-
CASSTGQPLNYGYTF
TGTGCCAGTAGTACCGGACAGCCACTTAACTATGGCTACACCTTC
>-|TRBV18|TRBJ2-3|TRBD2
CASSLEVAGSTDTQYF
TGTGCCAGCTCACTAGAGGTAGCGGGGTCCACAGATACGCAGTATTTT
>-|TRBV3-1/TRBV3-2|TRBJ1-3|TRBD1
CASSHGPGQGTFGGNTIYF
TGTGCCAGCAGCCACGGCCCGGGACAGGGGACCTTCGGGGGAAACACCATATATTTT
>-|TRBV5-1|TRBJ2-2|-
CASSFSRANTGELFF
TGCGCCAGCAGCTTCTCTCGAGCTAACACCGGGGAGCTGTTTTTT
>-|TRBV19|TRBJ2-7|-
CASSILWGPSDYEQYF
TGTGCCAGTAGTATTCTATGGGGGCCCTCAGACTACGAGCAGTACTTC
>-|TRBV18|TRBJ2-2|-
CASSGGTGGELFF
TGTGCCAGCTCCGGAGGGACCGGCGGGGAGCTGTTTTTT
>-|TRBV19|TRBJ2-3|TRBD1
CASRGTGGADTQYF
TGTGCCAGTCGAGGGACAGGGGGCGCAGATACGCAGTATTTT
>-|TRBV28|TRBJ2-2|TRBD2
CASSSLAGGPDTGELFF
TGTGCCAGCAGTTCCTTGGCGGGGGGGCCCGACACCGGGGAGCTGTTTTTT
>-|TRBV30|TRBJ1-4|-
CAWSRDTKGEKLFF
TGTGCCTGGAGTCGGGACACAAAAGGTGAAAAACTGTTTTTT
>-|TRBV19|TRBJ1-5|TRBD1
CASSTRQGAQPQHF
TGTGCCAGTAGTACTCGACAGGGGGCCCAGCCCCAGCATTTT
>-|TRBV11-2|TRBJ1-4|TRBD1
CASSLGQGINEKLFF
TGTGCCAGCAGCTTAGGACAGGGGATTAATGAAAAACTGTTTTTT
>-|TRBV4-1|TRBJ2-3|-
CASSQETTSTDTQYF
TGCGCCAGCAGCCAAGAGACGACTAGCACAGATACGCAGTATTTT
>-|TRBV24-1|TRBJ2-3|TRBD2
CATSDPSPTSGGPDTQYF
TGTGCCACCAGTGATCCATCACCGACTAGCGGGGGGCCAGATACGCAGTATTTT
>-|TRBV3-1/TRBV3-2|TRBJ2-3|-
CASSQDWTSTDTQYF
TGTGCCAGCAGCCAAGATTGGACAAGCACAGATACGCAGTATTTT
>-|TRBV4-3|TRBJ2-2|TRBD2
CASSQDQAGEAGELFF
TGCGCCAGCAGCCAAGATCAAGCGGGGGAAGCCGGGGAGCTGTTTTTT
>-|TRBV14|TRBJ2-7|TRBD2
CASSQGGRTSGYEQYF
TGTGCCAGCAGCCAAGGAGGTCGGACTAGTGGGTACGAGCAGTACTTC
>-|TRBV27|TRBJ1-6|-
CASSLVGFDSPLHF
TGTGCCAGCAGCCTGGTGGGCTTCGATTCACCCCTCCACTTT
>-|TRBV18|TRBJ1-2|-
CASSPEESYGYTF
TGTGCCAGCTCACCTGAGGAGAGCTATGGCTACACCTTC
>-|TRBV2|TRBJ1-3|-
CASSYSWGNTIYF
TGTGCCAGCAGTTACTCGTGGGGAAACACCATATATTTT
>-|TRBV5-1|TRBJ2-3|TRBD2
CASSSGDGYTDTQYF
TGCGCCAGCAGCAGCGGGGACGGATACACAGATACGCAGTATTTT